Listed below are T cell receptor beta chains from one sample, sequenced in a study of read filtering for tumor transcriptome and immune sequencing. TCRdb analysed the reads with MiXCR anew, one entry per CDR3 protein. The table records under 150,000 distinct CDR3 sequences, 13% of them present only once. Sample: a population of CD138-negative cells sorted from bone marrow. Receptors were obtained from a donor aged 40 or older with multiple myeloma. Each CDR3 is given with its conserved first and last residue. Fields, in order: V gene, D gene, clone size, J gene, CDR3 DNA, CDR3 protein. A D gene is named only where the DNA matches it firmly. Rows may omit the clone size; those that give it use once, few, many or a size class.

V gene: TRBV20-1
D gene: -
clone size: many
J gene: TRBJ1-6
CDR3 DNA: TGCAGTGCTAGAGATTTCCAGGGGAATTCACCCCTCCACTTT
CDR3 protein: CSARDFQGNSPLHF

V gene: TRBV18
D gene: -
clone size: -
J gene: TRBJ2-1
CDR3 DNA: TGTGCCAGCTCACCACCAGGGCACCTGGGGACCTACAATGAGCAGTTCTTC
CDR3 protein: CASSPPGHLGTYNEQFF

V gene: TRBV5-6
D gene: -
clone size: few
J gene: TRBJ1-2
CDR3 DNA: TGTGCCAGCAGCTTAGAAAGGGTTGACTATGTCTACACCTTC
CDR3 protein: CASSLERVDYVYTF

V gene: TRBV7-9
D gene: TRBD2
clone size: many
J gene: TRBJ2-5
CDR3 DNA: TGTGCCAGCAGCTCTCTAGCGGGAGAAGAGACCCAGTACTTC
CDR3 protein: CASSSLAGEETQYF

V gene: TRBV24-1
D gene: TRBD1
clone size: many
J gene: TRBJ1-1
CDR3 DNA: TGTGCCACAGACAGGGGTTGGGGCACTGAAGCTTTCTTT
CDR3 protein: CATDRGWGTEAFF

V gene: TRBV24-1
D gene: TRBD2
clone size: -
J gene: TRBJ2-1
CDR3 DNA: TGTGCCACCAGTGATTTGCAGGCGGCTAGCGGGACGAATGAGCAGTCCTTC
CDR3 protein: CATSDLQAASGTNEQSF

V gene: TRBV7-3
D gene: -
clone size: many
J gene: TRBJ2-2
CDR3 DNA: TGTGCCAGCAGTCCCCGGGAGTTTAGGGACACCGGGGAGCTGTTTTTT
CDR3 protein: CASSPREFRDTGELFF

V gene: TRBV10-3
D gene: TRBD1
clone size: many
J gene: TRBJ1-3
CDR3 DNA: TGTGCCATCCGAGTCGGGACAGGTGTTGAAAACACCATATATTTT
CDR3 protein: CAIRVGTGVENTIYF

V gene: TRBV14
D gene: -
clone size: -
J gene: TRBJ1-3
CDR3 DNA: TGTGCCAGCAGCCAAGATGTCACTGGAAACACCATATATTTT
CDR3 protein: CASSQDVTGNTIYF

V gene: TRBV24-1
D gene: TRBD1
clone size: once
J gene: TRBJ2-2
CDR3 DNA: TGTGCCACCAGTGATTCGACAGGGGGCGAAGGGGTAATCACCGGGGGGCTGTTTTTT
CDR3 protein: CATSDSTGGEGVITGGLFF

V gene: TRBV7-2
D gene: -
clone size: many
J gene: TRBJ2-1
CDR3 DNA: TGTGCCAGCAGCTTAGAAGACGACTACAATGAGCAGTTCTTC
CDR3 protein: CASSLEDDYNEQFF

V gene: TRBV29-1
D gene: TRBD1
clone size: many
J gene: TRBJ2-7
CDR3 DNA: TGCAGCGGTAGGACAGGCGGATCCTACGAGCAGTACTTC
CDR3 protein: CSGRTGGSYEQYF

V gene: TRBV29-1
D gene: TRBD1
clone size: many
J gene: TRBJ2-3
CDR3 DNA: TGCAGCGTTGACCGGGACAGGGTATATGATACGCAGTATTTT
CDR3 protein: CSVDRDRVYDTQYF

V gene: TRBV21-1
D gene: -
clone size: many
J gene: TRBJ1-1
CDR3 DNA: TGTGCCACCAAGTCCGACAGGCCAACTAAGAACACTGAAGCTTTCTTT
CDR3 protein: CATKSDRPTKNTEAFF

V gene: TRBV20-1
D gene: -
clone size: many
J gene: TRBJ1-1
CDR3 DNA: TGCAGTGCTAGACCGGGACGGTTTGAAGCTTTCTTT
CDR3 protein: CSARPGRFEAFF

V gene: TRBV29-1
D gene: -
clone size: many
J gene: TRBJ1-1
CDR3 DNA: TGCAGCCTCGATACAGTGAACACTGAAGCTTTCTTT
CDR3 protein: CSLDTVNTEAFF

V gene: TRBV10-3
D gene: TRBD2
clone size: many
J gene: TRBJ2-4
CDR3 DNA: TGTGCCATCAGCTCGGGGGGAGCGGGAGGGTCCAAAAACATTCAGTACTTC
CDR3 protein: CAISSGGAGGSKNIQYF

V gene: TRBV29-1
D gene: -
clone size: -
J gene: TRBJ2-7
CDR3 DNA: TGCAGCGTTATTGACGATTCCTACGAGCAGTACTTC
CDR3 protein: CSVIDDSYEQYF

V gene: TRBV5-1
D gene: -
clone size: many
J gene: TRBJ2-7
CDR3 DNA: TGCGCCAGCAGCTTGGAACCGGGACCCAATTACGAGCAGTACTTC
CDR3 protein: CASSLEPGPNYEQYF

V gene: TRBV11-2
D gene: -
clone size: many
J gene: TRBJ2-3
CDR3 DNA: TGTGCCAGCTCCCTCCTAGCAAGGGCAGATACGCAGTATTTT
CDR3 protein: CASSLLARADTQYF

V gene: TRBV19
D gene: -
clone size: many
J gene: TRBJ2-7
CDR3 DNA: TGTGCCAGTAGTATTCCGGGGGCCAACGAGCAGTACTTC
CDR3 protein: CASSIPGANEQYF

V gene: TRBV6-5
D gene: -
clone size: few
J gene: TRBJ1-4
CDR3 DNA: TGTGCCAGCAGTTACGGACGGATGAATGAAAAACTGTTTTTT
CDR3 protein: CASSYGRMNEKLFF

V gene: TRBV11-2
D gene: -
clone size: few
J gene: TRBJ2-1
CDR3 DNA: TGTGCCAGCAGCTCATGGGGTGTAAGTTTAGAGCAGTTCTTC
CDR3 protein: CASSSWGVSLEQFF

V gene: TRBV12-3/TRBV12-4
D gene: TRBD2
clone size: many
J gene: TRBJ2-7
CDR3 DNA: TGTGCCAGCAGTTTATGGGGGACTAGCGGAACCTACGAGCAGTACTTC
CDR3 protein: CASSLWGTSGTYEQYF

V gene: TRBV20-1
D gene: -
clone size: many
J gene: TRBJ2-7
CDR3 DNA: TGCAGTGTCATCGGACCTAAGAGCTCCTACGAGCAGTACTTC
CDR3 protein: CSVIGPKSSYEQYF

V gene: TRBV29-1
D gene: -
clone size: many
J gene: TRBJ1-4
CDR3 DNA: TGCAGCGTTGAAGACGTGCGGGATGAAAAACTGTTTTTT
CDR3 protein: CSVEDVRDEKLFF

V gene: TRBV12-3/TRBV12-4
D gene: -
clone size: many
J gene: TRBJ1-5
CDR3 DNA: TGTGCCAGCAGTTTTGACGTACAGCCCCAGCATTTT
CDR3 protein: CASSFDVQPQHF

V gene: TRBV10-3
D gene: TRBD1
clone size: many
J gene: TRBJ2-1
CDR3 DNA: TGTGCCATCAGTGAAGGACAGGAGGACTACAATGAGCAGTTCTTC
CDR3 protein: CAISEGQEDYNEQFF

V gene: TRBV14
D gene: TRBD2
clone size: many
J gene: TRBJ2-2
CDR3 DNA: TGTGCCAGCAGCCAACTGGCGGGAGAGGGTACCGGGGAGCTGTTTTTT
CDR3 protein: CASSQLAGEGTGELFF

V gene: TRBV9
D gene: TRBD1
clone size: many
J gene: TRBJ2-1
CDR3 DNA: TGTGCCAGCAGCGTAGAGGACAGGGGGTTTGGAGATGAGCAGTTCTTC
CDR3 protein: CASSVEDRGFGDEQFF

V gene: TRBV6-6
D gene: -
clone size: many
J gene: TRBJ1-5
CDR3 DNA: TGTGCCAGCAGTAAAGTTAGGGACGGCAATCAGCCCCAGCATTTT
CDR3 protein: CASSKVRDGNQPQHF

V gene: TRBV6-5
D gene: -
clone size: many
J gene: TRBJ2-3
CDR3 DNA: TGTGCCAGCAGTCCTTGGATCCCCCCGGATACGCAGTATTTT
CDR3 protein: CASSPWIPPDTQYF

V gene: TRBV7-3
D gene: -
clone size: many
J gene: TRBJ1-1
CDR3 DNA: TGTGCCAGCAGCCTCACCGGGGGCTTATCGAACACTGAAGCTTTCTTT
CDR3 protein: CASSLTGGLSNTEAFF

V gene: TRBV6-1
D gene: TRBD2
clone size: many
J gene: TRBJ2-5
CDR3 DNA: TGTGCCAGCACTCAAAGGACTAGCTGGGAGACCCAGTACTTC
CDR3 protein: CASTQRTSWETQYF

V gene: TRBV19
D gene: -
clone size: many
J gene: TRBJ1-6
CDR3 DNA: TGTGCCAGTAGAAGGACACCGAGCTCCTATAATTCACCCCTCCACTTT
CDR3 protein: CASRRTPSSYNSPLHF

V gene: TRBV12-3/TRBV12-4
D gene: TRBD1
clone size: many
J gene: TRBJ2-7
CDR3 DNA: TGTGCCAGCAGTCGGACAGGGGGCATCGACGAGCAGTACTTC
CDR3 protein: CASSRTGGIDEQYF

V gene: TRBV5-1
D gene: TRBD2
clone size: many
J gene: TRBJ2-7
CDR3 DNA: TGCGCCAGCAGCTCGGGACTGACTAGCGGGAGTGAAGAGCAGTACTTC
CDR3 protein: CASSSGLTSGSEEQYF

V gene: TRBV18
D gene: TRBD1
clone size: many
J gene: TRBJ1-4
CDR3 DNA: TGTGCCAGCTCACCACAAGGGACAGGGAGAGAAAAACTGTTTTTT
CDR3 protein: CASSPQGTGREKLFF

V gene: TRBV6-5
D gene: TRBD2
clone size: many
J gene: TRBJ2-2
CDR3 DNA: TGTGCCCCCGGCGGGGCCGGGAGGGTTCCGGTCGTGCTGTTTTTT
CDR3 protein: CAPGGAGRVPVVLFF

V gene: TRBV6-6
D gene: TRBD2
clone size: few
J gene: TRBJ2-1
CDR3 DNA: TGTGCCAGCAGTTATGGGGGGGGTAATGGGCAGTTCTTC
CDR3 protein: CASSYGGGNGQFF

V gene: TRBV24-1
D gene: TRBD1
clone size: -
J gene: TRBJ2-5
CDR3 DNA: TGTGCCACCAGTGATTTCCCGACAGGGAGTAAGGAGACCCAGTACTTC
CDR3 protein: CATSDFPTGSKETQYF

V gene: TRBV3-2
D gene: -
clone size: many
J gene: TRBJ1-5
CDR3 DNA: TGTGCCAGCAGCCAAGATCTGCGGGGCCCTCATCAGCCCCAGCATTTT
CDR3 protein: CASSQDLRGPHQPQHF